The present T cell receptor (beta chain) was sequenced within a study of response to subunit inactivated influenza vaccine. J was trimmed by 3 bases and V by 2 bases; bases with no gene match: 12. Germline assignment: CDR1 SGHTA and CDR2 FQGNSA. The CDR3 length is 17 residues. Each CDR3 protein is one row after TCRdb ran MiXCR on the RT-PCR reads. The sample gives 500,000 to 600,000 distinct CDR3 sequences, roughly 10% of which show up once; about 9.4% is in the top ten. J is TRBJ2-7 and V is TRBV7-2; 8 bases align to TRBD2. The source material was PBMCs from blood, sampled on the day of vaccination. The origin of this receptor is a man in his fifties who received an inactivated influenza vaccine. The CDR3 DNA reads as TGTGCCAGCAGCTTATCCTTAGCTTCTAGCGGGCTCTACGAGCAGTACTTC. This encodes CASSLSLASSGLYEQYF.